This T cell receptor (beta chain) was recovered during a study of neurological immune-mediated disorders. The CDR3 spans 14 residues. Germline loops: CDR1 MGHRA, CDR2 YSYEKL. Unmatched junction bases numbered 6, after V lost 10 bases and J lost 0 bases. TCRdb reprocessed the 5' RACE reads with MiXCR, giving one entry per CDR3 protein. Here the sample spans 55,000 to 75,000 distinct CDR3 sequences, approximately 12% being singletons. The clonotype originates from an older woman with HTLV-1-associated myelopathy (HAM/TSP). Sequenced: PBMCs. This chain connects TRBV4-1 to TRBJ2-3; the match to TRBD2 covers 8 bases. The CDR3 nucleotides read TGCGCCACTCGACTAGCGCCTAGCACAGATACGCAGTATTTT. It translates to CATRLAPSTDTQYF.